Below are 25 T cell receptor beta chains sequenced from a single sample in a study of control samples from healthy donors and cancer patients. Using immunoSEQ multiplex PCR, the repertoire was profiled, and TCRdb retains in-frame clones only, with some absent. The sample yields about 160,000 clones, around 95% seen once. Sample: blood. These receptors originate from a woman between 40 and 50 years old in good health.

This sequence joins TRBV5-1 and TRBJ2-7; D gene uncertain. Germline V gives CDR1 SGHRS, CDR2 YFSETQ. The V end was cut by 0 bases, the J end by 6 bases, with 10 bases between. This CDR3 is 13 amino acids long. In DNA, the CDR3 is TGCGCCAGCAGCTTGGCTGGGGTCGGCGAGCAGTACTTC. This sequence encodes CASSLAGVGEQYF.

J is TRBJ1-2 and V is TRBV7-9, with 10 bases that match TRBD1. V trimming: 1 base; J trimming: 0 bases; junction bases outside the gene matches: 11. The CDR3 is made up of 19 amino acids. CDR1 SEHNR and CDR2 FQNEAQ come from the germline V gene (reference sequence). The CDR3 DNA reads TGTGCCAGCAGCTTAGGCTTTTTTCCCGGGACAGGGGCTAACTATGGCTACACCTTC. Protein: CASSLGFFPGTGANYGYTF.

This chain uses TRBV7-3 with TRBJ2-2, with D hard to call. The CDR3 runs to 13 residues. V gave up 1 base and J gave up 4 bases, with 4 bases separating them. Germline CDR1 and CDR2: SGHTA and FQGTGA. The CDR3 spells CASSLNPTGELFF. The CDR3 DNA follows: TGTGCCAGCAGCTTAAACCCCACCGGGGAGCTGTTTTTT.

The chain uses TRBV19 and TRBJ1-3; D is possibly TRBD1 (6 bases). The germline V and J ends were trimmed by 9 bases and 0 bases, with 15 bases remaining between them. Germline CDR1 and CDR2: LNHDA and SQIVND (reference sequence). The CDR3 totals 15 residues. The CDR3 nucleotides read TGTGCCAGCAAAATCCAGGGGAACTCTGGAAACACCATATATTTT. As protein: CASKIQGNSGNTIYF.

The chain carries TRBV1 and TRBJ2-1. TRBV1 is a pseudogene. The CDR3 totals 19 residues. The DNA for the CDR3 is TGCACCAGCAGCCAAGGGGGACAGCGACTAGCCTGGTCCTACAATGAGCAGTTCTTC. It is translated as CTSSQGGQRLAWSYNEQFF.

The gene calls are TRBV12-5 and TRBJ2-1, with D perhaps matching TRBD1 (5 bases). CDR1 is LGHNT and CDR2 is FRNRAP in the germline V gene. V was clipped by 5 bases and J by 3 bases, with 8 bases between them. This CDR3 contains 13 residues. The CDR3 nucleotides read TGTGCTAGTGGTCCCCAGGGCTACAATGAGCAGTTCTTC. It translates to CASGPQGYNEQFF.

V and J are TRBV6-5 and TRBJ1-1; D is unclear. The CDR3 length is 13 residues. The V end lost 3 bases, the J end lost 1 base, and 6 bases lay between the germline ends. Germline loops: CDR1 MNHEY, CDR2 SVGAGI. Written as DNA, the CDR3 is TGTGCCAGCAGTTATTCCCAGAACACTGAAGCTTTCTTT. Protein sequence: CASSYSQNTEAFF.

The chain has TRBV3-1 (or the pseudogene TRBV3-2) and TRBJ2-5; D not certain. Germline CDR1 LGHDT, CDR2 YNNKEL (reference sequence). Between the trimmed V and J ends, which lost 4 bases and 1 base, there was a span of 7 bases. This CDR3 has 13 residues. CDR3 amino acids: CASSPGPQETQYF. Here the CDR3 DNA reads TGTGCCAGCAGCCCCGGACCCCAAGAGACCCAGTACTTC.

The chain carries TRBV4-3 and TRBJ2-7; possibly TRBD2 for D (6 bases). The V end was cut by 0 bases, the J end by 5 bases, with 14 bases between. Germline values: CDR1 LGHNA, CDR2 YSLEER. The length of the CDR3 is 15 residues. The CDR3 DNA sequence: TGCGCCAGCAGCCAAGAAGGTCGGGAGTTCGACGAGCAGTACTTC. This gives the protein CASSQEGREFDEQYF.

The rearrangement joins TRBV4-1 to TRBJ2-7; TRBD1 matches 7 bases. The CDR3 contains 16 residues. Germline CDR1 reads MGHRA; CDR2 reads YSYEKL. V lost 3 bases to trimming and J lost 0 bases; unmatched junction nucleotides: 8. CDR3 protein: CASSQDQQGRSYEQYF. The DNA for the CDR3 is TGCGCCAGCAGCCAGGATCAACAGGGGCGCTCCTACGAGCAGTACTTC.

V and J are TRBV11-3 and TRBJ2-2, with 7 bases identical to TRBD1. The length of the CDR3 is 15 residues. J gave up 4 bases and V 5 bases, and 7 bases lay outside the gene matches. Germline CDR1 reads SGHNT; CDR2 reads YENEEA. CDR3 sequence reads: CASSARQGPTGELFF. The CDR3 DNA reads TGTGCCAGCAGCGCCAGACAGGGCCCCACCGGGGAGCTGTTTTTT.

The CDR3 loop is CASSYTGQDNQPQHF. CDR3 nucleotides: TGTGCCAGCAGTTACACCGGACAGGACAATCAGCCCCAGCATTTT. The gene calls are TRBV6-2 or TRBV6-3 and TRBJ1-5; 7 positions match TRBD1. The CDR3 length is 15 residues. CDR1 is MNHEY, CDR2 SVGEGT, per germline. After removal of 2 bases from V and 3 bases from J, the junction contained 4 bases not matched to a gene.

CDR3 amino acids: CASSLDRFSYEQYF. In DNA form, the CDR3 reads TGTGCCAGCAGCTTAGATCGATTCTCCTACGAGCAGTACTTC. The rearrangement links TRBV7-2 to TRBJ2-7; D is uncertain. The germline V gene encodes CDR1 SGHTA and CDR2 FQGNSA. The CDR3 has 14 residues. V was trimmed by 1 base and J by 0 bases, leaving 7 bases between them.

This clone was observed once. This sequence joins TRBV12-3 or TRBV12-4 and TRBJ2-7; 7 bases agree with TRBD1. V dropped 2 bases and J dropped 6; count of bases not matched to a gene: 1. The CDR3 is 12 residues long. The CDR3 sequence: CASSLQGVEQYF. The CDR3 DNA reads TGTGCCAGCAGTTTACAGGGGGTCGAGCAGTACTTC.

V usage is TRBV4-3 and J usage is TRBJ2-7; D is perhaps TRBD2 (6 bases). The CDR3 sequence is 15 residues long. Germline lookup yields CDR1 LGHNA and CDR2 YSLEER. Trimming left V 0 bases short and J 3 bases short, with 12 bases between. The CDR3 here is CASSQEWRGYYEQYF. DNA of the CDR3: TGCGCCAGCAGCCAAGAGTGGCGGGGATACTACGAGCAGTACTTC.

The chain employs TRBV4-2 and TRBJ1-5; D is unclear. V was pared by 2 bases and J by 6 bases, with 5 bases between. The CDR3 has 12 residues. Germline V gene sequence: CDR1 LGHNA, CDR2 YNFKEQ. This CDR3 reads CASSQSGQPQHF. CDR3 nucleotides: TGTGCCAGCAGCCAAAGCGGTCAGCCCCAGCATTTT.

This clone was found once. This sequence joins TRBV10-3 and TRBJ1-6; D not certain. Between the trimmed V and J ends, which lost 3 bases and 10 bases, there was a span of 13 bases. Per the germline V gene, CDR1 is ENHRY and CDR2 is SYGVKD. CDR3 length: 14 residues. CDR3 nucleotides: TGTGCCATCAGTGAAGGTGGGCGCGGGTCACCCCTCCACTTT. It specifies CAISEGGRGSPLHF.

On this clone: At one boundary the junction diverges from the germline segment, which might be a read error. The genes are TRBV4-2 and TRBJ2-7; 7 positions agree with TRBD1. The CDR3 covers 14 residues. Germline loops: CDR1 LGHNA, CDR2 YNFKEQ. Here the CDR3 reads CASSRETGSSEQYF. The CDR3 DNA reads as TGTGCCAGCAGCCGGGAGACAGGGTCCTCCGAGCAGTACTTC.

The genes are TRBV14 and TRBJ2-2; 7 positions agree with TRBD1. This CDR3 is 17 amino acids long. Germline CDR1 SGHDN, CDR2 FVKESK. V lost 4 bases to trimming and J lost 6 bases; unmatched junction nucleotides: 14. CDR3: CASSLSKEDRFAGELFF. The DNA for the CDR3 is TGTGCCAGCAGCCTCTCTAAAGAGGACAGGTTCGCCGGGGAGCTGTTTTTT.

The rearrangement links TRBV6-5 to TRBJ2-7; D may correspond to TRBD1 or TRBD2 (5 bases each). The CDR3 has 16 residues. Per the germline V gene, CDR1 is MNHEY and CDR2 is SVGAGI. Between the trimmed V and J ends, which lost 0 bases and 1 base, there was a span of 13 bases. For the CDR3, the DNA is TGTGCCAGCAGTTACTCGGGAGCAGGGCGATCCTACGAGCAGTACTTC. This encodes CASSYSGAGRSYEQYF.

The J gene is TRBJ2-5, the V gene TRBV4-3; the match to TRBD2 covers 14 bases. The CDR3 runs to 15 residues. The trim removed 1 base at V and 5 bases at J, leaving 0 bases unmatched. Germline V gene data show CDR1 as LGHNA and CDR2 as YSLEER. The CDR3 coding sequence is TGCGCCAGCAGCCAAGGACTAGCGGGAGGGGAGACCCAGTACTTC. Translation gives CASSQGLAGGETQYF.

The chain combines TRBV4-1 with TRBJ2-7; a weak D match, TRBD1 (5 bases). The V and J ends lost 2 bases and 6 bases respectively, with 11 bases between them. CDR1 and CDR2 from the germline V gene are MGHRA and YSYEKL. The CDR3 spans 13 residues. The chain's CDR3 is CASSQTSGSEQYF. In nucleotides, the CDR3 is TGCGCCAGCAGCCAAACCTCAGGGTCCGAGCAGTACTTC.

The rearrangement links TRBV30 to TRBJ1-1; D not certain. The V gene lost 2 bases and the J gene lost 4 bases, with 11 bases spanning the gap. The V gene's germline CDR1 is GTSNPN and CDR2 SVGIG (reference sequence). The CDR3 runs to 13 residues. Here the CDR3 reads CAWSFPGGTEAFF. DNA of the CDR3: TGTGCCTGGAGTTTTCCCGGAGGCACTGAAGCTTTCTTT.

The chain combines TRBV5-6 with TRBJ2-3, with 7 bases identical to TRBD1. Germline trimming cut 4 bases from V and 2 bases from J; bases unmatched to any gene: 7. CDR1 is SGHDT, CDR2 YYEEEE, per germline. This CDR3 comprises 15 residues. The CDR3 nucleotides are TGTGCCAGCAGCCAGGGACAGATCCTCACAGATACGCAGTATTTT. This encodes CASSQGQILTDTQYF. The whole variable domain, filled in from reference TRBV5-6 and TRBJ2-3, reads DAGVTQSPTHLIKTRGQQVTLRCSPKSGHDTVSWYQQALGQGPQFIFQYYEEEERQRGNFPDRFSGHQFPNYSSELNVNALLLGDSALYLCASSQGQILTDTQYFGPGTRLTVL.

The chain employs TRBV10-3 and TRBJ2-7; 8 bases match TRBD1. V lost 6 bases to trimming and J lost 3 bases; unmatched junction nucleotides: 4. From germline, CDR1 is ENHRY and CDR2 SYGVKD. CDR3 length: 13 residues. The CDR3 reads CAIRNGTGYEQYF. DNA for the CDR3: TGTGCCATCAGGAACGGGACAGGCTACGAGCAGTACTTC.